A single sample gave rise to the 18 T cell receptor beta chains below, sequenced in a study of T cell responses to AZD1222 COVID-19 vaccine. TCRdb's table, derived via immunoSEQ multiplex PCR, lists solely in-frame clones and lacks some. The sample gives roughly 160,000 clones, approximately 92% of which show up once; approximately 6.9% is in the top ten. The sample consisted of peripheral blood, taken on day 0 of AZD1222 vaccination. The receptor source for this set is an adult in good health.

This chain links TRBV2 with TRBJ2-6, with no clear D. Germline loops: CDR1 SNHLY, CDR2 FYNNEI. The CDR3 length is 19 residues. V shed 3 bases and J shed 2 bases, with 20 bases lying between them. CDR3 nucleotide sequence: TGTGCCAGCAGTGAGTGGAACGGTCCTCTTGGGGCTGGGGCCAACGTCCTGACTTTC. It translates to CASSEWNGPLGAGANVLTF. The entire variable domain, with the rest obtained from reference TRBV2 and TRBJ2-6, is as follows: EPEVTQTPSHQVTQMGQEVILRCVPISNHLYFYWYRQILGQKVEFLVSFYNNEISEKSEIFDDQFSVERPDGSNFTLKIRSTKLEDSAMYFCASSEWNGPLGAGANVLTFGAGSRLTVL.

The genes are TRBV30 and TRBJ2-1, with 12 positions matching TRBD2. Germline-derived CDR1 and CDR2 are GTSNPN and SVGIG (reference sequence). This CDR3 contains 13 residues. Unmatched junction bases numbered 6, after V lost 3 bases and J lost 12 bases. The CDR3 coding sequence is TGTGCCTGGAGCCCTAGCGGGGGGGATAGGCAGTTCTTC. It encodes CAWSPSGGDRQFF.

The chain recombines TRBV5-6 with TRBJ1-1; a weak D match, TRBD1 (6 bases). This CDR3 region has 16 residues. Trimming removed 0 bases from V and 4 bases from J, with 16 bases in between. Germline loops: CDR1 SGHDT, CDR2 YYEEEE. The CDR3 sequence: CASSLGQEIYSTEAFF. In DNA form, the CDR3 reads TGTGCCAGCAGCTTGGGACAGGAAATTTACTCCACTGAAGCTTTCTTT.

The chain employs TRBV4-1 and TRBJ2-5; D is possibly TRBD1 (5 bases). This CDR3 contains 13 residues. CDR1 and CDR2 (germline): MGHRA, YSYEKL. V gave up 4 bases and J gave up 3 bases, with 9 bases separating them. CDR3 DNA sequence: TGCGCCAGCAGCCTCGACAGAGAAGAGACCCAGTACTTC. It translates to CASSLDREETQYF.

The chain joins TRBV15 to TRBJ2-6; D possibly corresponds to TRBD1 (6 bases). The germline gives CDR1 LNHNV, CDR2 YYDKDF (reference sequence). CDR3 length: 17 residues. The ends were cut back, 1 base at V and 2 bases at J, with 12 bases in the middle. Here the CDR3 DNA reads TGTGCCACCAGCAGAGGAAACACAGGGACTGGGGCCAACGTCCTGACTTTC. Protein sequence: CATSRGNTGTGANVLTF.

The chain carries TRBV2 and TRBJ1-1; 7 bases map to TRBD1. V was clipped by 7 bases and J by 5 bases; unmatched bases: 13. The CDR3 runs 15 residues. Germline CDR1 is SNHLY and CDR2 is FYNNEI. For the CDR3, the DNA is TGTGCCAGCAATGGGAGGGGGCGGGGGAAGACTGAAGCTTTCTTT. It encodes CASNGRGRGKTEAFF. Variable domain in full (rest from reference TRBV2 and TRBJ1-1): EPEVTQTPSHQVTQMGQEVILRCVPISNHLYFYWYRQILGQKVEFLVSFYNNEISEKSEIFDDQFSVERPDGSNFTLKIRSTKLEDSAMYFCASNGRGRGKTEAFFGQGTRLTVV.

This chain joins TRBV20-1 and TRBJ2-1; perhaps TRBD2 as D (5 bases). This CDR3 has 14 residues. Between the trimmed V and J ends, which lost 3 bases and 0 bases, there was a span of 9 bases. From germline, CDR1 is DFQATT and CDR2 SNEGSKA (reference sequence). The CDR3 DNA sequence: TGCAGTGCTAGTCTGGGGAGCTCCTACAATGAGCAGTTCTTC. Its protein product is CSASLGSSYNEQFF.

The V and J genes are TRBV19 and TRBJ1-5, with 9 bases lining up with TRBD1. This CDR3 region has 14 residues. Germline loops: CDR1 LNHDA, CDR2 SQIVND (reference sequence). The ends lost 4 bases at V and 3 bases at J; junction bases unmatched: 1. For the CDR3, the DNA is TGTGCCAGTAGTAGGACAGGGGACAATCAGCCCCAGCATTTT. Protein: CASSRTGDNQPQHF.

The chain links TRBV5-4 to TRBJ2-5; TRBD2 matches at 10 bases. V gave up 4 bases and J gave up 5 bases; unmatched junction bases: 11. There are 16 residues in the CDR3. Germline loops: CDR1 SGHNT, CDR2 YYREEE (reference sequence). CDR3 bases: TGTGCCAGCAGCCGGACGAGCGGGGGGGCCTGGGAGACCCAGTACTTC. The encoded protein is CASSRTSGGAWETQYF.

As for this clone: Other DNA sequences in the same sample also yield this CDR3. The chain's CDR3 is CASSSLAGVTYEQYF. The DNA of the CDR3 is TGTGCCAGCTCATCACTCGCAGGGGTGACCTACGAGCAGTACTTC. The V and J genes are TRBV18 and TRBJ2-7; possibly TRBD1 for D (6 bases). Trimming cost V 5 bases and J 2 bases, with 16 bases left between them. The CDR3 covers 15 residues. The germline CDR1 and CDR2 sequences are KGHSH and LQKENI.

The chain links TRBV4-2 to TRBJ1-5; possible D gene TRBD1, 6 bases. V lost 1 base, J lost 7 bases, and 14 bases lay in between. Germline lookup yields CDR1 LGHNA and CDR2 YNFKEQ. CDR3 size: 15 residues. The CDR3 loop is CASSQVTGSGQPQHF. The CDR3 DNA sequence: TGTGCCAGCAGCCAAGTAACAGGGTCAGGGCAGCCCCAGCATTTT.

The genes are TRBV9 and TRBJ2-7, with D perhaps matching TRBD1 or TRBD2 (6 bases each). From germline, CDR1 is SGDLS and CDR2 YYNGEE. The length of the CDR3 is 16 residues. Trimming removed 0 bases at V and 3 bases at J, with 16 bases between. In nucleotides, the CDR3 is TGTGCCAGCAGCGTAGCTACGGAGGGGACACTCTACGAGCAGTACTTC. Translating it yields CASSVATEGTLYEQYF.

CDR3 nucleotides: TGTGCCACCAGAGAGGTGGGGGGCCAGGGGAATGAGCAGTTCTTC. The encoded protein is CATREVGGQGNEQFF. The chain couples TRBV15 to TRBJ2-1; D tentatively fits TRBD1 or TRBD2 (6 bases each). The germline CDR1 and CDR2 sequences are LNHNV and YYDKDF (reference sequence). The CDR3 consists of 15 residues. V lost 6 bases and J lost 7, with 19 bases in between.

V is TRBV11-3 and J is TRBJ2-2; D is perhaps TRBD1 (6 bases). The CDR3 has 15 amino acids. Trimming took 5 bases from V and 2 from J, leaving 12 bases between them. CDR1 and CDR2 from the germline V gene are SGHNT and YENEEA. The CDR3 DNA reads as TGTGCCAGCAGCGGAAGGGACACCAACACCGGGGAGCTGTTTTTT. Translation: CASSGRDTNTGELFF. Full variable domain (remainder filled in from reference TRBV11-3 and TRBJ2-2): EAGVVQSPRYKIIEKKQPVAFWCNPISGHNTLYWYLQNLGQGPELLIRYENEEAVDDSQLPKDRFSAERLKGVDSTLKIQPAELGDSAVYLCASSGRDTNTGELFFGEGSRLTVL.

V is TRBV2 and J is TRBJ1-2, with D unresolved. The V gene lost 6 bases and the J gene lost 6 bases, with 14 bases spanning the gap. This CDR3 comprises 13 residues. CDR1 is SNHLY and CDR2 is FYNNEI in the germline V gene. The CDR3 loop reads CASRMEGTNGYTF. CDR3 DNA sequence: TGTGCCAGCAGGATGGAGGGAACCAATGGCTACACCTTC.

The CDR3 sequence: CASSVVEGETGTQYF. The CDR3 coding sequence is TGTGCCAGCAGCGTAGTGGAGGGCGAAACTGGTACGCAGTATTTT. The chain links TRBV9 to TRBJ2-3; a weak D match, TRBD2 (6 bases). The CDR3 is 15 residues long. Germline CDR1 SGDLS, CDR2 YYNGEE. V gave up 0 bases and J gave up 8 bases, with 16 bases separating them. Combining the CDR3 with reference TRBV9 and TRBJ2-3 gives the whole variable domain DSGVTQTPKHLITATGQRVTLRCSPRSGDLSVYWYQQSLDQGLQFLIQYYNGEERAKGNILERFSAQQFPDLHSELNLSSLELGDSALYFCASSVVEGETGTQYFGPGTRLTVL.

The chain combines TRBV2 with TRBJ2-2; 8 bases map to TRBD1. With 5 bases clipped from V and 0 bases from J, the junction kept 2 bases outside the gene matches. Germline CDR1 and CDR2: SNHLY and FYNNEI. The CDR3 runs to 15 residues. DNA of the CDR3: TGTGCCAGCAGTTGGGACAGGTCGAACACCGGGGAGCTGTTTTTT. Protein sequence: CASSWDRSNTGELFF.

V and J are TRBV19 and TRBJ1-1; D is unclear. V lost 7 bases and J lost 0, with 9 bases in between. CDR1 and CDR2 from the germline V gene are LNHDA and SQIVND (reference sequence). There are 13 residues in the CDR3. CDR3 DNA: TGTGCCAGTAAATGGGGAATGAACACTGAAGCTTTCTTT. Encoded protein: CASKWGMNTEAFF.